A selection of T cell receptor beta chains follows, all from one sample in a study of PD-1 blockade in classical Hodgkin lymphoma. The method was immunoSEQ multiplex PCR; TCRdb's version includes in-frame clones alone and lacks a portion of them. The sample carries 75,000 to 100,000 clones, over 80% recorded once. The input for sequencing was peripheral blood mononuclear cells (PBMCs), taken at baseline. The receptors originated from a human donor with classical Hodgkin lymphoma. CDR3s include the opening cysteine and the closing phenylalanine or tryptophan. D genes are given only for firm matches. The size entry is marked missing in some rows and otherwise reads once, few, many or a size class.

v_gene,d_gene,j_gene,abundance,CDR3nt,CDR3aa
TRBV5-1,TRBD2,TRBJ2-3,.,TGCGCCAGCAAATTGGCGGGAGGCGGGAGCACAGATACGCAGTATTTT,CASKLAGGGSTDTQYF
TRBV7-2,TRBD1,TRBJ1-2,.,TGTGCCAGCAGCTTAGCCCCAGGGGGCTATGGCTACACCTTC,CASSLAPGGYGYTF
TRBV10-3,.,TRBJ2-7,.,TGTGCCATCAGTGAGTGGGGGCGGGGGTCGACCACCTACGAGCAGTACTTC,CAISEWGRGSTTYEQYF
TRBV28,TRBD1,TRBJ2-7,.,TGTGCCAGCAGTTTGGGGACAGGGGAAGGAGGGCAGTACTTC,CASSLGTGEGGQYF
TRBV5-4,.,TRBJ2-3,.,TGTGCCAGCTCCCCGGGCGGGGCAGATACGCAGTATTTT,CASSPGGADTQYF
TRBV10-3,.,TRBJ2-7,.,TGTGCCATCAGTGATATCTCCGCGGGTGAGCAGTACTTC,CAISDISAGEQYF
TRBV5-1,.,TRBJ1-2,.,TGCGCCAGCAGCGAGAGGGACGGCTTCTATGGCTACACCTTC,CASSERDGFYGYTF
TRBV19,TRBD1,TRBJ2-2,once,TGTGCCAGTAAGGGGACAGTGAACACCGGGGAGCTGTTTTTT,CASKGTVNTGELFF
TRBV19,TRBD2,TRBJ2-3,.,TGTGCCAGTAGTATTTTAGCTAGCGGGATCACAGATACGCAGTATTTT,CASSILASGITDTQYF
TRBV7-9,.,TRBJ1-2,.,TGTGCCAGCAGCTTACGGGAACTATCTAACTATGGCTACACCTTC,CASSLRELSNYGYTF
TRBV10-3,TRBD1,TRBJ1-5,.,TGTGCCATCAGTTCGGACAGGAGCAATCAGCCCCAGCATTTT,CAISSDRSNQPQHF
TRBV6-5,.,TRBJ2-7,.,TGTGCCAGCAGCCAGACAGCGTCTCCCTACGAGCAGTACTTC,CASSQTASPYEQYF
TRBV5-1,.,TRBJ2-7,.,TGCGCCAGCAGCTTGTTCGGGGCTACTGGGGACGAGCAGTACTTC,CASSLFGATGDEQYF
TRBV6-6,TRBD1,TRBJ1-1,.,TGTGCCAGCAGTTCCACAGGGGCCACTGAAGCTTTCTTT,CASSSTGATEAFF
TRBV20-1,.,TRBJ2-5,.,TGCAGTAGCGGAACAGAAGAGACCCAGTACTTC,CSSGTEETQYF
TRBV5-5,.,TRBJ1-2,.,TGTGCCAGCCTACGGGGGCCCGGAGGGTTATATGGCTACACCTTC,CASLRGPGGLYGYTF
TRBV9,TRBD2,TRBJ2-3,few,TGTGCCAGCAGCGAGGCGGGAGCTACAGATACGCAGTATTTT,CASSEAGATDTQYF
TRBV5-1,TRBD1,TRBJ2-5,once,TGCGCCAGCAGCTTGGCCCCGGGACAGGGTGAGGAGACCCAGTACTTC,CASSLAPGQGEETQYF
TRBV9,.,TRBJ2-1,.,TGTGCCAGCAGCGTAGAACTGGCGTGGGAGGAGCAGTTCTTC,CASSVELAWEEQFF
TRBV18,.,TRBJ1-1,.,TGTGCCAGCTCTGGGGCGAACACTGAAGCTTTCTTT,CASSGANTEAFF
TRBV15,.,TRBJ2-3,.,TGTGCCACCAGAAAAGGGACTTCCTACCGTCGGGATACGCAGTATTTT,CATRKGTSYRRDTQYF
TRBV27,.,TRBJ1-5,.,TGTGCCAGCAGTGGAGGGGGGCCCTATAGCAATCAGCCCCAGCATTTT,CASSGGGPYSNQPQHF
TRBV6-5,.,TRBJ1-1,.,TGTGCCAGCAGTCCTCCGGGAAGGACTGAAGCTTTCTTT,CASSPPGRTEAFF
TRBV6-5,.,TRBJ2-7,.,TGTGCCAGCAGTTACTCCTGGGAAGGAGGGGGTTACGAGCAGTACTTC,CASSYSWEGGGYEQYF
TRBV11-2,.,TRBJ2-1,.,TGTGCCAGCAGCTTCCGGAGGGTGGCGGAGAATTCCTACAATGAGCAGTTCTTC,CASSFRRVAENSYNEQFF